This T cell receptor (beta chain) was recorded in a study of patients and donors after allogeneic stem cell transplantation. This clonotype was seen a handful of times. TCRdb itself ran the RT-PCR reads through MiXCR, one entry per CDR3 protein. The sample lists fewer than 60,000 distinct CDR3 sequences; roughly 13% were seen once. The germline V gene has CDR1 SGHRS and CDR2 YFSETQ. V shed 4 bases, J shed 7 bases, and the junction held 8 bases outside the gene matches. The CDR3 extends over 16 amino acids. V gene TRBV5-1 combines with J gene TRBJ2-1; 13 nucleotides match TRBD2. This receptor was identified in a human donor who was either an allogeneic HSCT recipient or a stem cell or donor lymphocyte infusion donor (not recorded which). It is not recorded whose cells these are; they may come from a transplant donor. What was sequenced was blood, either unsorted or a sorted T cell fraction (not recorded which). The DNA of the CDR3 is TGCGCCAGCAGCCCTGGACTAGCGGGAGTGTGGAATGAGCAGTTCTTC. It encodes CASSPGLAGVWNEQFF.